This T cell receptor beta chain was documented in a study of a mutant IDH1 vaccine in newly diagnosed glioma. Sequencing was performed with immunoSEQ multiplex PCR; in TCRdb, only in-frame clones are kept and a portion is missing. Among 45,000 to 60,000 clones, around four fifths were seen once, and the ten largest hold around 4.9%. A remark on this clone: The antigen remains unidentified.

Trimming removed 6 bases at V and 3 bases at J, with 15 bases between. This CDR3 has 14 amino acids. CDR1 is SGHTA and CDR2 is FQGNSA in the germline V gene. Described time point: week 5, during vaccination. Mutant IDH1 20-mer peptide, at 300 ug, made up each vaccine dose, with topical imiquimod. V gene TRBV7-2 combines with J gene TRBJ2-7; either TRBD1 or TRBD2 may supply D (6 bases each). This clonotype was sampled from a man aged 45 to 65 with glioma. This specimen consisted of PBMCs, obtained from a glioma patient whose treatment included an IDH1 peptide vaccine. The CDR3 DNA follows: TGTGCCAGCAGAGGGGGGAGCGGTCGCTACGAGCAGTACTTC. Protein sequence: CASRGGSGRYEQYF.